This T cell receptor (beta chain) appears in the sequencing data of a study of cytomegalovirus exposure and HLA in healthy donors. The CDR3 is 15 amino acids. Trimming removed 5 bases at V and 0 bases at J, with 13 bases between. The germline gives CDR1 SGHTA, CDR2 FQGNSA. Study results and caveats: Presence/absence analyses supposed approximately even sequencing depth among donors.

Amplification used 60 Vbeta primers and 13 Jbeta primers. The data were produced by immunoSEQ multiplex PCR, yet TCRdb's version contains in-frame clones alone and is incomplete. The table has 98,000 or so clones, roughly four fifths seen once. Worth noting for this clone: The antigen remains unidentified.

Material: PBMCs. The chain couples TRBV7-2 to TRBJ1-2; weak D call: TRBD1 (5 bases). The receptor was isolated from a female donor in good health and CMV-seronegative. Here the CDR3 DNA reads TGTGCCAGCAGCCCTACGACAGTCGCTAACTATGGCTACACCTTC. It translates to CASSPTTVANYGYTF.